The source of this T cell receptor (beta chain) is a study of shared clonotypes between healthy human individuals. Sequencing used immunoSEQ multiplex PCR; TCRdb keeps in-frame clones, though not all of them. The sample has over 1.4 million clones, approximately 96% seen once. This clone was picked up one time. The germline V gene encodes CDR1 MNHEY and CDR2 SMNVEV (reference sequence). After removal of 7 bases from V and 4 bases from J, the junction contained 12 bases not matched to a gene. The CDR3 runs to 15 residues. The chain employs TRBV27 and TRBJ1-1, with 7 bases identical to TRBD1. The specimen was naive CD4+ T cells sorted from blood. Subset reported: CD45RA+ positively selected. This TCR derives from a man between 25 and 39 years old in good health. The CDR3 DNA sequence: TGTGCCAGCACCCCAAGGGTCAGGGGGTTCACTGAAGCTTTCTTT. The encoded protein is CASTPRVRGFTEAFF.